Listed below are T cell receptor beta chains from one sample, sequenced in a study of radiotherapy plus CTLA-4 blockade in lung cancer. Produced via immunoSEQ multiplex PCR; TCRdb's table is partial and in-frame only. Among around 100,000 clones listed, approximately 80% were seen once. This sample comprised peripheral blood, obtained from a patient treated with radiotherapy plus ipilimumab. These receptors all stem from a human donor with non-small cell lung cancer that progressed on radiotherapy plus ipilimumab. Some clones in this sample may be carry-over from other donors' samples. CDR3s include the opening cysteine and the closing phenylalanine or tryptophan. The D gene is left open where the match is weak. Clone size, where shown, is once, few, many, or a class for clones that have expanded.

>TRBV4-1|few|TRBD2|TRBJ2-3
TGCGCCAGCAGCCTTCGACTAGCGGGGGGCACTAGTGATACGCAGTATTTT
CASSLRLAGGTSDTQYF
>TRBV7-2|.|TRBD1|TRBJ2-3
TGTGCCAGCAGCTCGACAGGGGATACGCAGTATTTT
CASSSTGDTQYF
>TRBV18|.|.|TRBJ1-2
TGTGCCAGCTCACCACAATCCCCGAAGGATGGCTACACCTTC
CASSPQSPKDGYTF
>TRBV6-5|.|.|TRBJ2-7
TGTGCCAGCAGTTCAGGGGCCCCCCACTACGAGCAGTACTTC
CASSSGAPHYEQYF
>TRBV18|few|.|TRBJ1-5
TGTGCCAGCTCACCGCACGTAGGGACACCAGATCAGCCCCAGCATTTT
CASSPHVGTPDQPQHF
>TRBV5-1|.|TRBD1|TRBJ1-3
TGCGCCAGCAGCTTCAATGCCGGGACAGGGTATTCTGGGGACTCTGGAAACACCATATATTTT
CASSFNAGTGYSGDSGNTIYF
>TRBV7-8|.|.|TRBJ2-7
TGTGCCAGCAGCACATCACATTACGAGCAGTACTTC
CASSTSHYEQYF
>TRBV11-3|.|.|TRBJ2-7
TGTGCCAGCAGTCCTAAGACGAGTTCCTACGAGCAGTACTTC
CASSPKTSSYEQYF
>TRBV7-9|.|TRBD2|TRBJ2-2
TGTGCCAGCAGCTTACGCGGGGGGGCCGGCACCGGGGAGCTGTTTTTT
CASSLRGGAGTGELFF
>TRBV6-1|once|TRBD1|TRBJ1-4
TGTGCCAGCAGCCCAGGGGGGACTAATGAAAAACTGTTTTTT
CASSPGGTNEKLFF
>TRBV6-1|.|TRBD1|TRBJ1-4
TGTGCCAGCAGACGCGGGACAGGGGATGAAAAACTGTTTTTT
CASRRGTGDEKLFF
>TRBV18|.|TRBD2|TRBJ2-7
TGTGCCAGCTCACCGACTAGCGGGGGGTACATGGACGAGCAGTACTTC
CASSPTSGGYMDEQYF
>TRBV27|.|.|TRBJ1-4
TGTGCCAGCAGTTTTGCGGGTGGTGCAACTAATGAAAAACTGTTTTTT
CASSFAGGATNEKLFF
>TRBV19|.|.|TRBJ2-6
TGTGCCAGTAGTACAGGGTCCCCTGGGGCCAACGTCCTGACTTTC
CASSTGSPGANVLTF
>TRBV5-1|.|.|TRBJ1-1
TGCGCCAGCAGCTCCGGAGCGGTTGCGGGCACCGAAGCTTTCTTT
CASSSGAVAGTEAFF
>TRBV5-6|.|TRBD1|TRBJ2-5
TGTGCCAGCAGCCTCCAGGGGGCCGAGACCCAGTACTTC
CASSLQGAETQYF
>TRBV5-1|.|.|TRBJ2-7
TGCGCCAGCAGCCCCTCCCCCCGGGCGCCCGACGGCCACGAGCAGTACTTC
CASSPSPRAPDGHEQYF
>TRBV25-1|.|.|TRBJ1-2
TGTGCCAGCAGTGAGGACCGGGGAAACTATGGCTACACCTTC
CASSEDRGNYGYTF
>TRBV7-3|.|.|TRBJ2-1
TGTGCCAGCAGCTTAAGAGCGGGCGCGGAGCAGTTCTTC
CASSLRAGAEQFF
>TRBV13|.|.|TRBJ1-2
TGTGCCAGCAGCTTAGAACGGTCTAACTATGGCTACACCTTC
CASSLERSNYGYTF
>TRBV4-3|once|.|TRBJ2-1
TGCGCCAGCAGCCAAGAGTGGGGCGCAGTAGGTTACAATGGGCAGTTCTTC
CASSQEWGAVGYNGQFF
>TRBV7-3|.|.|TRBJ2-3
TGTGCCAGCTCCTGGGCAGGGGGCACAGATACGCAGTATTTT
CASSWAGGTDTQYF
>TRBV9|.|TRBD2|TRBJ2-3
TGTGCCAGCAGCGTAGCTACAAGGAGCGGGGGGGCGAATACGCAGTATTTT
CASSVATRSGGANTQYF
>TRBV2|.|.|TRBJ2-3
TGTGCCAGCAGCCTAGGACAGCTCGGGTATACGCAGTATTTT
CASSLGQLGYTQYF
>TRBV28|.|.|TRBJ1-1
TGTGCCAGCAGTACCTTAGGGGGGGGTCCCCCTGAAGCTTTCTTT
CASSTLGGGPPEAFF
>TRBV19|.|.|TRBJ1-2
TGTGCCAGTACCATTGGGGGGATAAATGGCTACACCTTC
CASTIGGINGYTF
>TRBV7-9|.|.|TRBJ1-3
TGTGCCAGCTGCGACACCCACTCTGGAAACACCATATATTTT
CASCDTHSGNTIYF
>TRBV6-5|.|.|TRBJ1-5
TGTGCCAGCAGAGATTTGGCCGCGGATCAGCCCCAGCATTTT
CASRDLAADQPQHF
>TRBV29-1|.|.|TRBJ2-2
TGCAGCGCTATTCTGGGGGCGGGCACCGGGGAGCTGTTTTTT
CSAILGAGTGELFF
>TRBV7-8|.|.|TRBJ1-3
TGTGCCAGCAGGAGACAGTCAGGGCGCTCTGGAAACACCATATATTTT
CASRRQSGRSGNTIYF
>TRBV27|.|.|TRBJ2-7
TGTGCCAGCAGTTCACGAACAGGGGAGCAGTACTTC
CASSSRTGEQYF
>TRBV2|.|.|TRBJ1-5
TGTGCCAGCAGTTGGACAGAATATAGCAATCAGCCCCAGCATTTT
CASSWTEYSNQPQHF
>TRBV6-5|.|TRBD1|TRBJ1-5
TGTGCCAGCAGGAGAGGGGGCATGGATCAGCCCCAGCATTTT
CASRRGGMDQPQHF
>TRBV5-3|.|.|TRBJ2-1
TGTGCCAGAAGCTGGTGGATTACCGGGTCGCAATACAATGAGCAGTTCTTC
CARSWWITGSQYNEQFF
>TRBV18|once|.|TRBJ1-2
TGTGCCAGCTCACCAGTGGCAGGGCGAAACTATGGCTACACCTTC
CASSPVAGRNYGYTF
>TRBV23-1|.|.|TRBJ2-1
TGCGCCAGCAGCAGATGCAATGAGCAGTTCTTC
CASSRCNEQFF
>TRBV19|.|.|TRBJ1-4
TGTGCCAGTAGTATGATTGGGACAACTAATGAAAAACTGTTTTTT
CASSMIGTTNEKLFF
>TRBV27|.|TRBD1|TRBJ2-3
TGTGCCAGCGGGACAGGGTTCACAGATACGCAGTATTTT
CASGTGFTDTQYF
>TRBV7-8|.|TRBD1|TRBJ2-7
TGTGCCAGCAGCTCGGACAGGGGCGAGCAGTACTTC
CASSSDRGEQYF
>TRBV7-2|.|.|TRBJ2-5
TGTGCCAGCAGCTACCTTGACTACCCACAAGAGACCCAGTACTTC
CASSYLDYPQETQYF
>TRBV5-4|few|TRBD1|TRBJ2-7
TGTGCCAGCAGCCCCGACAGGGGAAGAGGCGAGCAGTACTTC
CASSPDRGRGEQYF
>TRBV19|few|TRBD2|TRBJ2-1
TGTGCCAGTAGTATAGAGGGGACTAGCGGACTCGACAATGAGCAGTTCTTC
CASSIEGTSGLDNEQFF
>TRBV10-3|once|TRBD2|TRBJ2-5
TGTGCCATCAGTGGGACTAGCGGGGGGGGTCAAGAGACCCAGTACTTC
CAISGTSGGGQETQYF
>TRBV28|.|TRBD1|TRBJ2-7
TGTGCCAGCAGTTTAATAAGGACAGGGGCCTACGAGCAGTACTTC
CASSLIRTGAYEQYF
>TRBV28|.|.|TRBJ2-5
TGTGCCAGCAGTTTAGAGGGAAGGGAGACCCAGTACTTC
CASSLEGRETQYF